This T cell receptor beta chain was identified during a study of OX40 agonist ivuxolimab in advanced cancers. As to this clone: Its antigen is still unknown.

The study's findings and limits: CD8+ T cells showed, on average, more clonal expansion than CD4+ cells.

Measured with immunoSEQ multiplex PCR; TCRdb has only the in-frame clones, and not every one. The sample contains tens of thousands of clones, about 91% of which appear only once. Any history of autoimmune disease or systemic immunosuppression disqualified patients. Sample: CD4+ or CD8+ T cells sorted from blood, taken in a trial of the OX40 agonist ivuxolimab. This TCR was recovered from an adult with an advanced solid tumor such as melanoma, head and neck, liver or kidney cancer.

Here the CDR3 reads CASSPPTPQETQYF. CDR3 in DNA: TGTGCCAGCTCACCACCTACTCCACAAGAGACCCAGTACTTC. V usage is TRBV18 and J usage is TRBJ2-5; no reliable D call. Trimming removed 0 bases from V and 2 bases from J, with 7 bases in between. Germline V gives CDR1 KGHSH, CDR2 LQKENI. The CDR3 extends over 14 amino acids.